This TCR beta chain stems from a study of CD8 T cells in Susac syndrome. Study summary: Clinically active disease was present in five or six of the sequenced Susac syndrome patients. 8 or 9 of these patients were in remission. Susac syndrome patients were untreated, on corticosteroids with some adding intravenous immunoglobulin, or on intravenous immunoglobulin only.

V shed 4 bases, J shed 3 bases, and the junction held 7 bases outside the gene matches. The germline gives CDR1 KGHDR, CDR2 SFDVKD. This CDR3 comprises 16 residues. FACS enriched CD8+ TEMRA cells, while bulk CD8+ and CD4+ were negatively isolated. Random hexamers primed reverse transcription of 0.5 to 1 ug RNA. The amplification used immunoSEQ multiplex PCR on TCR beta CDR3; it spanned 54 Vbeta and 13 Jbeta. TCRdb passed the immunoSEQ multiplex PCR reads through MiXCR, listing each CDR3 protein once. The sample has around 170,000 distinct CDR3 sequences, around 94% seen once. This clonotype showed up just once.

The chain is built from TRBV24-1 and TRBJ2-3; 9 bases are a match to TRBD1. The TCR originated in a human donor with Susac syndrome. Sequenced input: CD4+ T cells from PBMCs. The CDR3 DNA follows: TGTGCCACCAGTGAGGGACAGGGTACCTGGACAGATACGCAGTATTTT. Translated: CATSEGQGTWTDTQYF.